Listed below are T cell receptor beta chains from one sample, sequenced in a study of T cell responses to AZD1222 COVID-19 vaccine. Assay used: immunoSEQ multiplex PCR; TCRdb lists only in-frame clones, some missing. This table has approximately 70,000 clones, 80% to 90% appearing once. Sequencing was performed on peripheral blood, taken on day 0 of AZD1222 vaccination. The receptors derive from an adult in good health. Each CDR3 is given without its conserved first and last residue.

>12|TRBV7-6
ASSSGQGEGGYT
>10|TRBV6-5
ASSNSQGELF
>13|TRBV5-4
ASSLKVGINYGYT
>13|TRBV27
ASSRTTESTDTQY
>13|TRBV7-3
ASSLGQRPTDTQY
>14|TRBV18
ASSRDSSSYNSPLH
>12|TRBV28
ASSWRDRPDTQY
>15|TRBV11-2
ASSLVAHLGSGNTIY
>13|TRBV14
ASSPLGGAGNTIY
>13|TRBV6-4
ASSVLAGANNEQF
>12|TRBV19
ASSIGGSGNTIY
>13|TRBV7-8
ASSLEGGSAETQY
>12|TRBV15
ATTKGESGNTIY
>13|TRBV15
ATSSITGPNYGYT
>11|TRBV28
ASTLRANQPQH
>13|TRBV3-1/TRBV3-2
ASSQDPSGSFGYT
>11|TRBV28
ASSIRATGELF
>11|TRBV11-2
ASSLNIVGELF
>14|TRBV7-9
ASSQGQGLIYNEQF
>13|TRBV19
ASSMGQGISQPQH
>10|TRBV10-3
AISGRGRGYT
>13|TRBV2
ASRTTRGQDYGYT
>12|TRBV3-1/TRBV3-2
ASRSGGHTDTQY
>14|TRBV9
ASSYSGTSSTGELF
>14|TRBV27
ASFFYPPGLNEKLF
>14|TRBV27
ASSSRGWENTGELF
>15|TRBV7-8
ASSLRTSGGYYNEQF
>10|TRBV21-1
ASSSPRGGYT
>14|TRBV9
ASSPRTSGDTGELF
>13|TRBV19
ASSIFFGTLLTYT
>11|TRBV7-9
ASSVSSGTEAF
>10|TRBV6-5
ASSDRDRAET
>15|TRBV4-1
ASSQDVGGLISYEQY
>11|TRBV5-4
ASSPDRGLTAF
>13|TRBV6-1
ASSEAGATTYEQY
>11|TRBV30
AWTRGMDYGYT
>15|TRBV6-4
ASSSDPQGGRTGELF
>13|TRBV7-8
ASSPTPTPAGELF
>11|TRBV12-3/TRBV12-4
ASSLGPSDTQY
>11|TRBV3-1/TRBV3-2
ASGQGDFYEQY
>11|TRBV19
ASSSGHSLGQY
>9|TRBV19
ASVGNTEAF
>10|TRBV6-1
ATRQGSNGYT
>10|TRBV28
ASSLWGQPQH
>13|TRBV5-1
ASSLTASGKNEQF